These 28 T cell receptor beta chains came from one sample sequenced in a study of post-analysis software for immune sequencing data. The antigens of these receptors remain unknown. Notes on the study in general: About five TRBV segments (TRBV5-6, TRBV5-1 and TRBV20-1 among them) occurred more frequently in patients than in controls.

Prepared libraries of TCR beta cDNA carried unique molecular identifiers. A single record per CDR3 protein comes from TCRdb applying MiXCR to the PCR reads. The sample yields about 570,000 distinct CDR3 sequences, approximately 34% seen once. The sequenced sample consisted of blood. These receptors were taken from a girl under 18 with multiple sclerosis.

The chain combines TRBV7-2 with TRBJ2-6; D is unresolved. Germline V CDR1 and CDR2: SGHTA, FQGNSA. The germline V and J ends were trimmed by 1 base and 0 bases, with 7 bases remaining between them. This CDR3 contains 16 residues. Written as DNA, the CDR3 is TGTGCCAGCAGCTTAGGGTTTTACTCTGGGGCCAACGTCCTGACTTTC. Amino acid sequence: CASSLGFYSGANVLTF. Together with reference TRBV7-2 and TRBJ2-6, the CDR3 gives the full variable domain: GAGVSQSPSNKVTEKGKDVELRCDPISGHTALYWYRQSLGQGLEFLIYFQGNSAPDKSGLPSDRFSAERTGGSVSTLTIQRTQQEDSAVYLCASSLGFYSGANVLTFGAGSRLTVL.

The chain joins TRBV20-1 to TRBJ1-5; no definite D call. Germline-derived CDR1 and CDR2 are DFQATT and SNEGSKA (reference sequence). The CDR3 is 14 amino acids. Trimming stripped 3 bases from V and 4 bases from J, with 13 bases between. The CDR3 loop is CSASDPMGNQPQHF. The DNA of the CDR3 is TGCAGTGCTAGTGATCCTATGGGGAATCAGCCCCAGCATTTT.

The chain joins TRBV9 to TRBJ2-5; 8 positions match TRBD2. Germline V CDR1 and CDR2: SGDLS, YYNGEE. The CDR3 has 14 amino acids. The V segment lost 4 bases and the J segment 9 bases; nucleotides outside the gene matches: 11. The CDR3 nucleotides are TGTGCCAGCAGCACACGTCGCGATAGCGGGGCCCAGTACTTC. Its protein product is CASSTRRDSGAQYF.

This rearrangement joins TRBV7-9 to TRBJ2-1, with D unresolved. V was shortened by 9 bases and J by 2 bases, with 11 bases between the two germline ends. Germline lookup yields CDR1 SEHNR and CDR2 FQNEAQ (reference sequence). The CDR3 is 13 residues long. The CDR3 DNA reads TGTGCCAGTCGGACGGATCCCTACAATGAGCAGTTCTTC. It translates to CASRTDPYNEQFF.

This clonotype was seen only a few times. The chain carries TRBV14 and TRBJ2-3; 11 positions agree with TRBD2. The length of the CDR3 is 17 residues. Germline CDR1 SGHDN, CDR2 FVKESK. The junction had 8 bases not matched to a gene; V was cut back by 6 bases and J by 0 bases. CDR3 sequence (DNA): TGTGCCAGCAGTCAGACACTAGCGGGGGCTAGCACAGATACGCAGTATTTT. This sequence encodes CASSQTLAGASTDTQYF.

This clonotype turned up a few times. This rearrangement joins TRBV10-1 to TRBJ2-1; 8 positions agree with TRBD1. The CDR3 has 16 residues. The ends lost 3 bases at V and 7 bases at J; junction bases unmatched: 11. Germline V gives CDR1 WNHNN, CDR2 SYGVQD (reference sequence). The CDR3 coding sequence is TGCGCCAGCAGTGACCCTGGACAGGGTAGTGGGAATGAGCAGTTCTTC. It translates to CASSDPGQGSGNEQFF.

Only a few counts were recorded for this clonotype. The rearrangement joins TRBV5-1 to TRBJ2-5, with 10 bases fitting TRBD1. V shed 3 bases and J 1 base; nucleotides not matched to a gene: 6. Germline CDR1 is SGHRS and CDR2 is YFSETQ. The CDR3 spans 16 residues. In DNA form, the CDR3 reads TGCGCCAGCAGCTCCGGGACAGGGGCGATCCAAGAGACCCAGTACTTC. Encoded protein: CASSSGTGAIQETQYF.

This clonotype was seen a few times. The chain combines TRBV12-3 or TRBV12-4 with TRBJ2-3, with unresolved D. This CDR3 has 16 amino acids. The V gene lost 5 bases and the J gene lost 6 bases, with 21 bases spanning the gap. CDR3 loop: CASSPALPASADTQYF. The CDR3 DNA reads TGTGCCAGCAGTCCAGCTTTACCAGCTAGTGCGGATACGCAGTATTTT.

This clonotype was recorded a few times. This chain uses TRBV5-1 with TRBJ2-7; D is perhaps TRBD1 (5 bases). V gave up 2 bases and J gave up 1 base, with 13 bases separating them. In germline, CDR1 is SGHRS, CDR2 YFSETQ. The CDR3 runs 15 residues. The CDR3 loop is CASSFGQGTSYEQYF. DNA of the CDR3: TGCGCCAGCAGCTTTGGTCAGGGCACATCCTACGAGCAGTACTTC.

This chain links TRBV7-9 with TRBJ1-3; no clear D. V lost 5 bases to trimming and J lost 1 base, with 18 bases between them. The CDR3 runs to 17 residues. CDR1 is SEHNR, CDR2 FQNEAQ, per germline (reference sequence). The CDR3: CASSGVLQPKSGNTIYF. CDR3 in DNA: TGTGCCAGCAGCGGGGTACTTCAGCCGAAATCTGGAAACACCATATATTTT.

The J gene is TRBJ1-2, the V gene TRBV24-1; 9 bases map to TRBD1. CDR3 length: 16 amino acids. Per the germline V gene, CDR1 is KGHDR and CDR2 is SFDVKD. V lost 3 bases to trimming and J lost 4 bases; unmatched junction nucleotides: 8. The CDR3 DNA reads TGTGCCACCAGTGATATGGGACAGGGTGGGTCCTATGGCTACACCTTC. Residues: CATSDMGQGGSYGYTF.

The chain couples TRBV7-9 to TRBJ2-3, with D perhaps TRBD1 or TRBD2 (6 bases each). Germline V lookup: CDR1 SEHNR, CDR2 FQNEAQ (reference sequence). The length of the CDR3 is 15 residues. Trimming removed 5 bases from V and 3 bases from J, with 15 bases in between. CDR3 protein: CASSLQGRGTDTQYF. The CDR3 coding sequence is TGTGCCAGCAGCCTACAGGGTCGGGGGACAGATACGCAGTATTTT. The full variable domain, with the rest looked up from reference TRBV7-9 and TRBJ2-3, is DTGVSQNPRHKITKRGQNVTFRCDPISEHNRLYWYRQTLGQGPEFLTYFQNEAQLEKSRLLSDRFSAERPKGSFSTLEIQRTEQGDSAMYLCASSLQGRGTDTQYFGPGTRLTVL.

This chain links TRBV20-1 with TRBJ2-1; D not certain. Germline assignment: CDR1 DFQATT and CDR2 SNEGSKA (reference sequence). The length of the CDR3 is 14 residues. The V end was cut by 1 base, the J end by 5 bases, with 12 bases between. The CDR3 is CSARVGRSHNEQFF. CDR3 bases: TGCAGTGCTAGAGTTGGACGGTCGCACAATGAGCAGTTCTTC.

This chain joins TRBV5-1 and TRBJ2-1; 8 bases are shared with TRBD1. The CDR3 sequence is 18 residues long. The V segment lost 4 bases and the J segment 5 bases; nucleotides outside the gene matches: 17. The germline CDR1 and CDR2 sequences are SGHRS and YFSETQ. CDR3 amino acids: CASSTRTGQAGLDNEQFF. The DNA for the CDR3 is TGCGCCAGCAGCACGCGCACGGGACAGGCCGGGTTGGACAATGAGCAGTTCTTC. Based on the CDR3 plus reference TRBV5-1 and TRBJ2-1, the full variable domain is KAGVTQTPRYLIKTRGQQVTLSCSPISGHRSVSWYQQTPGQGLQFLFEYFSETQRNKGNFPGRFSGRQFSNSRSEMNVSTLELGDSALYLCASSTRTGQAGLDNEQFFGPGTRLTVL.

The sample holds a few counts of this clonotype. The chain employs TRBV5-1 and TRBJ1-6, with D possibly matching TRBD1 (6 bases). Germline V gene sequence: CDR1 SGHRS, CDR2 YFSETQ. Trimming took 7 bases from V and 7 from J, leaving 15 bases between them. This CDR3 contains 14 residues. CDR3 bases: TGCGCCAGCCGCCTGACAGGACTCAATTCACCCCTCCACTTT. Its protein product is CASRLTGLNSPLHF. The full variable domain, completed using reference TRBV5-1 and TRBJ1-6, is KAGVTQTPRYLIKTRGQQVTLSCSPISGHRSVSWYQQTPGQGLQFLFEYFSETQRNKGNFPGRFSGRQFSNSRSEMNVSTLELGDSALYLCASRLTGLNSPLHFGNGTRLTVT.

This chain uses TRBV6-5 with TRBJ2-7, with D uncertain. V lost 4 bases to trimming and J lost 5 bases, with 15 bases between them. The CDR3 length is 14 residues. Germline CDR1 is MNHEY and CDR2 is SVGAGI. CDR3 bases: TGTGCCAGCAGTTCCGGCCCCTCAGATAACGAGCAGTACTTC. Protein product: CASSSGPSDNEQYF.

This chain joins TRBV6-4 and TRBJ2-1; D possibly matches TRBD1 or TRBD2 (5 bases each). Trimming stripped 6 bases from V and 2 bases from J, with 17 bases between. Germline V gives CDR1 MRHNA, CDR2 SNTAGT. This CDR3 region has 16 residues. The CDR3 protein is CASSRDARVAYNEQFF. The CDR3 nucleotides are TGTGCCAGCAGCCGGGACGCCAGAGTTGCCTACAATGAGCAGTTCTTC.

In the case of this clonotype: Compared with germline, one end of the junction differs, possibly owing to a read error. The chain combines TRBV5-5 with TRBJ2-1; 13 bases fit TRBD2. Germline CDR1 SGHKS, CDR2 YYEKEE (reference sequence). This CDR3 contains 18 residues. CDR3 amino acids: CAGSLGLAGFLSYNEQFF. In DNA form, the CDR3 reads TGTGCCGGCAGCTTGGGACTAGCGGGGTTCCTGTCCTACAATGAGCAGTTCTTC.

Details on this clonotype: Its ends do not fully match the called genes, so a read error is possible. J is TRBJ2-3 and V is TRBV12-3 or TRBV12-4; D remains ambiguous. There are 14 residues in the CDR3. CDR3 sequence reads: CASSPRVTADTPYF. The DNA for the CDR3 is TGTGCCAGCAGTCCCAGAGTTACCGCAGATACGCCGTATTTC.

This clonotype has only a few counts. This chain joins TRBV20-1 and TRBJ2-5; 7 bases map to TRBD2. The assigned J gene may be wrong: the sequence end matches TRBJ2-7 better. Germline V gene lookup returns CDR1 DFQATT and CDR2 SNEGSKA (reference sequence). The CDR3 consists of 19 residues. For the CDR3, the DNA is TGCAGTGCGCTGAAACCGGGACCAGCGGGGCCCAGCTCCTACAACGAGCAGTACTTC. Translated, it gives CSALKPGPAGPSSYNEQYF.

This clonotype was observed a few times. This rearrangement joins TRBV11-2 to TRBJ2-1; 7 bases are a match to TRBD2. Per the germline V gene, CDR1 is SGHAT and CDR2 is FQNNGV. The J segment lost 8 bases and the V segment lost 5 bases, leaving 12 bases of the junction unmatched. The CDR3 is 15 amino acids. The CDR3 loop is CASSPGSGDDDEQFF. In DNA form, the CDR3 reads TGTGCCAGCAGCCCAGGCAGCGGGGACGACGATGAGCAGTTCTTC.

As to this clonotype: One end of the junction is discordant with germline, which a read error may explain. V and J are TRBV9 and TRBJ1-6, with 7 positions matching TRBD1. Germline CDR1 is SGDLS and CDR2 is YYNGEE. The CDR3 contains 15 residues. CDR3 in amino acids: CASSVEGAQNSPPHF. The DNA for the CDR3 is TGTGCCAGCAGCGTAGAGGGGGCGCAGAATTCACCCCCCCACTTT.

This chain connects TRBV10-3 to TRBJ2-1; D possibly matches TRBD1 or TRBD2 (5 bases each). V was pared by 6 bases and J by 5 bases, with 17 bases between. The CDR3 is 15 amino acids. Germline loops: CDR1 ENHRY, CDR2 SYGVKD. The CDR3 loop reads CAIRNPGTANNEQFF. The CDR3 DNA is TGTGCCATCAGAAACCCCGGGACGGCGAACAATGAGCAGTTCTTC.

This rearrangement joins TRBV12-3 or TRBV12-4 to TRBJ2-5; 8 bases align to TRBD2. The CDR3 has 18 residues. Trimming removed 5 bases from V and 4 bases from J; junction bases left unmatched: 18. The DNA of the CDR3 is TGTGCCAGCAGTGCGGTAGGATCGACCCCGACTAGCGCAGAGACCCAGTACTTC. Translation: CASSAVGSTPTSAETQYF.

In its sample, this clonotype was seen a few times. The rearrangement uses TRBV9 and TRBJ2-6; no clear D gene. Per the germline V gene, CDR1 is SGDLS and CDR2 is YYNGEE. The CDR3 is 17 amino acids. V gave up 4 bases and J gave up 2 bases, with 16 bases separating them. CDR3 sequence reads: CASSNPFTGAGANVLTF. The CDR3 DNA reads as TGTGCCAGCAGCAACCCGTTTACGGGTGCTGGGGCCAACGTCCTGACTTTC.

There are a few counts of this clonotype. This rearrangement joins TRBV10-1 to TRBJ1-4; TRBD1 agrees at 7 bases. The CDR3 loop spans 14 amino acids. The germline V gene has CDR1 WNHNN and CDR2 SYGVQD (reference sequence). V lost 9 bases, J lost 8 bases, and 12 bases stayed unmatched. In DNA form, the CDR3 reads TGCGCCAGAGGAACAGGGGACCGGAAAGAAAAACTGTTTTTT. Translating it yields CARGTGDRKEKLFF.

The J gene is TRBJ2-2, the V gene TRBV6-4, with D perhaps TRBD1 or TRBD2 (6 bases each). The germline V gene encodes CDR1 MRHNA and CDR2 SNTAGT. The V end was cut by 5 bases, the J end by 1 base, with 20 bases between. The length of the CDR3 is 18 residues. CDR3 in amino acids: CASSLPGGGRRNTGELFF. The CDR3 DNA reads TGTGCCAGCAGTCTCCCTGGAGGGGGGCGAAGGAACACCGGGGAGCTGTTTTTT.

The rearrangement links TRBV5-1 to TRBJ1-2; D might be TRBD1 (6 bases). The V end was cut by 6 bases, the J end by 2 bases, with 14 bases between. CDR1 and CDR2 (germline): SGHRS, YFSETQ. The CDR3 extends over 14 amino acids. As DNA, the CDR3 is TGCGCCAGCAATCCGGACAGCCTGAACTATGGCTACACCTTC. The encoded protein is CASNPDSLNYGYTF. The variable domain in full, with the rest retrieved from reference TRBV5-1 and TRBJ1-2, is KAGVTQTPRYLIKTRGQQVTLSCSPISGHRSVSWYQQTPGQGLQFLFEYFSETQRNKGNFPGRFSGRQFSNSRSEMNVSTLELGDSALYLCASNPDSLNYGYTFGSGTRLTVV.